The rows below give T cell receptor beta chains drawn from one sample of a study of shared clonotypes between healthy human individuals. Generated by immunoSEQ multiplex PCR, the TCRdb table keeps only in-frame clones and is missing some. The table records nearly 600,000 clones, roughly 95% of them present only once. Material: naive CD8+ T cells sorted from blood. All receptors derive from a woman between 25 and 40 years old in good health. Each CDR3 is given with its conserved first and last residue. D genes are given only for firm matches. Size is omitted from some rows. Given values are once, few, many or a class for expanded clones.

>TRBJ2-5|.|.|TRBV19
CASHVGCSVHGGKETQYF
TGTGCCAGCCATGTGGGGTGTAGCGTCCACGGAGGGAAAGAGACCCAGTACTTC
>TRBJ2-7|.|.|TRBV21-1
CARTATYEQYF
TGTGCCAGGACAGCCACCTACGAGCAGTACTTC
>TRBJ2-1|once|TRBD2|TRBV2
CASSEATSGSFNEQFF
TGTGCCAGCAGTGAAGCGACTAGCGGGAGTTTCAATGAGCAGTTCTTC
>TRBJ1-1|.|.|TRBV11-2
CASSPRGVTEAFF
TGTGCCAGCAGCCCGCGGGGGGTCACTGAAGCTTTCTTT
>TRBJ2-7|.|TRBD2|TRBV6-5
CASSYGAGGYEQYF
TGTGCCAGCAGTTACGGAGCGGGAGGGTACGAGCAGTACTTC
>TRBJ2-1|.|TRBD1|TRBV9
CASSGRPDRVSYNEQFF
TGTGCCAGCAGCGGTAGACCTGACAGGGTCTCCTACAATGAGCAGTTCTTC
>TRBJ2-7|.|TRBD2|TRBV30
CAWSHTSGSYEQYF
TGTGCCTGGAGTCACACTAGCGGAAGCTACGAGCAGTACTTC
>TRBJ2-1|.|.|TRBV5-4
CASSLGLVDEQFF
TGTGCCAGCAGCTTGGGGTTGGTGGATGAGCAGTTCTTC
>TRBJ2-1|once|.|TRBV15
CATSRERRGEQFF
TGTGCCACCAGCAGAGAGCGGAGGGGTGAGCAGTTCTTC
>TRBJ2-7|.|TRBD1|TRBV2
CASSEGLRGRGLVYEQYF
TGTGCCAGCAGTGAAGGACTCAGAGGCAGGGGGCTTGTATACGAGCAGTACTTC
>TRBJ1-5|.|.|TRBV28
CASSLTASNQPQHF
TGTGCCAGCAGTCTCACAGCTAGCAATCAGCCCCAGCATTTT
>TRBJ2-1|.|TRBD2|TRBV6-5
CASSYLAGAYNEQFF
TGTGCCAGCAGTTACTTAGCGGGTGCCTACAATGAGCAGTTCTTC
>TRBJ2-5|.|.|TRBV4-1
CASSQDRDTSGEFQETQYF
TGCGCCAGCAGCCAAGACCGGGACACAAGCGGTGAATTCCAAGAGACCCAGTACTTC
>TRBJ2-7|once|.|TRBV27
CASSPSGYEQYF
TGTGCCAGCAGCCCTTCAGGTTATGAGCAGTACTTC
>TRBJ2-7|.|TRBD2|TRBV5-6
CASSTGTSGSPFSYEQYF
TGTGCCAGCAGCACCGGGACTAGCGGGAGTCCCTTCTCCTACGAGCAGTACTTC
>TRBJ2-2|.|TRBD2|TRBV27
CASSLIMAGGSTGELFF
TGTGCCAGCAGTTTAATCATGGCGGGAGGCAGCACCGGGGAGCTGTTTTTT
>TRBJ1-4|.|.|TRBV27
CASSLGTKPEKLFF
TGTGCCAGCAGTTTAGGGACAAAGCCGGAAAAACTGTTTTTT
>TRBJ1-1|.|.|TRBV5-4
CASSHREGGRRDTEAFF
TGTGCCAGCAGCCATAGGGAGGGAGGTAGAAGGGACACTGAAGCTTTCTTT
>TRBJ2-1|.|.|TRBV2
CASSAQDNEQFF
TGTGCCAGCAGTGCTCAGGACAATGAGCAGTTCTTC
>TRBJ2-1|.|.|TRBV27
CASSSLGRYNEQFF
TGTGCCAGCAGTTCCCTAGGACGGTACAATGAGCAGTTCTTC
>TRBJ2-7|.|TRBD2|TRBV28
CASGTGLAGNRYEQYF
TGTGCCAGCGGGACGGGACTAGCGGGGAATCGTTACGAGCAGTACTTC
>TRBJ2-2|.|.|TRBV2
CASSNSTWNTGELFF
TGTGCCAGCAGTAACTCAACCTGGAACACCGGGGAGCTGTTTTTT